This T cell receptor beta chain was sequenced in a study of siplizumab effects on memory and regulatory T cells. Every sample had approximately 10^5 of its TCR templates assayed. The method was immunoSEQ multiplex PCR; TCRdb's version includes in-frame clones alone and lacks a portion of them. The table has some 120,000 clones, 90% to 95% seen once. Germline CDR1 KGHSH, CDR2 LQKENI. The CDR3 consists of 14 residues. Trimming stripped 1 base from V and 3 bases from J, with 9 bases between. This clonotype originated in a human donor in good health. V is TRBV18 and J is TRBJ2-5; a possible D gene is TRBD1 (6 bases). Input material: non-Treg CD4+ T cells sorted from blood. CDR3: CASSPLRTEETQYF. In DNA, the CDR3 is TGTGCCAGCTCACCACTGAGGACAGAAGAGACCCAGTACTTC.